Below, one TCR beta chain is given with its context. V was pared by 7 bases and J by 3 bases, with 18 bases between. This CDR3 comprises 15 residues. The V gene's germline CDR1 is SNHLY and CDR2 FYNNEI. These data belong to a study of blood T cell repertoires in COVID-19. For recovered donors of Cohort 3, there were two negative PCRs, clearance, or symptom resolution. The table came from immunoSEQ multiplex PCR; TCRdb's copy has only in-frame clones and leaves some out. The table includes roughly 400,000 clones, less than 95% detected once. The specimen was PBMCs or T cells enriched from blood (not recorded which). The chain couples TRBV2 to TRBJ1-2; D might be TRBD1 (5 bases). The origin of this receptor is a man in his late teens or twenties who had recovered from COVID-19. The CDR3 sequence is CASMANRGFDYGYTF. The CDR3 coding sequence is TGTGCCAGCATGGCCAACCGGGGGTTCGACTATGGCTACACCTTC. Based on the CDR3 plus reference TRBV2 and TRBJ1-2, the full variable domain is EPEVTQTPSHQVTQMGQEVILRCVPISNHLYFYWYRQILGQKVEFLVSFYNNEISEKSEIFDDQFSVERPDGSNFTLKIRSTKLEDSAMYFCASMANRGFDYGYTFGSGTRLTVV.